Listed below are T cell receptor beta chains from one sample, sequenced in a study of CD8+CD57+ T cells in acquired aplastic anemia. TCRdb itself ran the reads through MiXCR, one entry per CDR3 protein. Here the sample spans 150,000 or so distinct CDR3 sequences, about 50% being singletons. The sample comprised sorted CD4+, CD8+, or CD8+CD57+ T cells (not recorded which) from PBMCs. Receptors were obtained from a human donor with aplastic anemia. CDR3s include the opening cysteine and the closing phenylalanine or tryptophan. A D gene is named only where the DNA matches it firmly. Some rows mark clone size as missing; the rest say once, few, many or name a class of expanded clone.

clone_size: .; v_call: TRBV11-2; j_call: TRBJ2-5; cdr3_length: 14; d_call: .; cdr3_aa: CASSLNGAVGTQYF; cdr3_nt: TGTGCCAGCAGCTTGAATGGGGCGGTCGGGACCCAGTACTTC
clone_size: .; v_call: TRBV27; j_call: TRBJ1-1; cdr3_length: 15; d_call: .; cdr3_aa: CASSYAGFSNTGAFF; cdr3_nt: TGTGCCAGCAGTTATGCAGGGTTTTCGAACACTGGAGCTTTCTTT
clone_size: .; v_call: TRBV7-2; j_call: TRBJ2-7; cdr3_length: 12; d_call: .; cdr3_aa: CASGAPPYEQYF; cdr3_nt: TGTGCCAGCGGCGCTCCCCCCTACGAGCAGTACTTC
clone_size: once; v_call: TRBV6-1; j_call: TRBJ1-5; cdr3_length: 17; d_call: .; cdr3_aa: CASRAWWGGRYNEPQHF; cdr3_nt: TGTGCCAGCAGGGCATGGTGGGGGGGCCGGTACAATGAGCCCCAGCATTTT
clone_size: .; v_call: TRBV12-3/TRBV12-4; j_call: TRBJ2-7; cdr3_length: 15; d_call: TRBD2; cdr3_aa: CASSLSSGVTYEQYF; cdr3_nt: TGTGCCAGCAGTTTAAGTAGCGGGGTTACCTACGAGCAGTACTTC
clone_size: many; v_call: TRBV20-1; j_call: TRBJ2-5; cdr3_length: 14; d_call: .; cdr3_aa: CSARGAPGLETQYF; cdr3_nt: TGCAGTGCTAGGGGGGCCCCAGGTCTGGAGACCCAGTACTTC
clone_size: .; v_call: TRBV20-1; j_call: TRBJ1-5; cdr3_length: 15; d_call: .; cdr3_aa: CSARDAFTGNQPQHF; cdr3_nt: TGCAGTGCTAGAGACGCGTTTACTGGCAATCAGCCCCAGCATTTT
clone_size: .; v_call: TRBV24-1; j_call: TRBJ2-5; cdr3_length: 15; d_call: .; cdr3_aa: CATSDAGTDQETQYF; cdr3_nt: TGTGCCACCAGTGATGCCGGGACGGACCAAGAGACCCAGTACTTC
clone_size: many; v_call: TRBV14; j_call: TRBJ1-1; cdr3_length: 17; d_call: .; cdr3_aa: CASSNFLGGARGTEAFF; cdr3_nt: TGTGCCAGCAGCAACTTTCTGGGGGGCGCCCGCGGGACTGAAGCTTTCTTT
clone_size: .; v_call: TRBV11-3; j_call: TRBJ2-3; cdr3_length: 13; d_call: .; cdr3_aa: CASSLDTTSSQYF; cdr3_nt: TGTGCCAGCAGCTTAGATACGACCTCGTCGCAGTATTTT
clone_size: many; v_call: TRBV20-1; j_call: TRBJ1-2; cdr3_length: 8; d_call: .; cdr3_aa: CSVPGYTF; cdr3_nt: TGCAGTGTCCCTGGCTACACCTTC
clone_size: .; v_call: TRBV7-2; j_call: TRBJ1-1; cdr3_length: 13; d_call: .; cdr3_aa: CASSPREYTEAFF; cdr3_nt: TGTGCCAGCAGCCCGAGGGAGTACACTGAAGCTTTCTTT
clone_size: many; v_call: TRBV5-1; j_call: TRBJ2-2; cdr3_length: 15; d_call: TRBD2; cdr3_aa: CASSLARGATGELFF; cdr3_nt: TGCGCCAGCAGCTTGGCGCGGGGGGCTACCGGGGAGCTGTTTTTT
clone_size: many; v_call: TRBV15; j_call: TRBJ1-1; cdr3_length: 16; d_call: .; cdr3_aa: CATSRVGGTGGTEAFF; cdr3_nt: TGTGCCACCAGCAGAGTCGGGGGAACAGGAGGTACTGAAGCTTTCTTT
clone_size: few; v_call: TRBV7-9; j_call: TRBJ1-2; cdr3_length: 13; d_call: .; cdr3_aa: CARRTTGNYGYTF; cdr3_nt: TGTGCCCGGCGTACCACAGGGAACTATGGCTACACCTTC
clone_size: few; v_call: TRBV24-1; j_call: TRBJ2-1; cdr3_length: 16; d_call: TRBD1; cdr3_aa: CATSEFGQGTYNEQFF; cdr3_nt: TGTGCCACCAGTGAGTTTGGACAGGGCACCTACAATGAGCAGTTCTTC
clone_size: .; v_call: TRBV7-2; j_call: TRBJ1-1; cdr3_length: 12; d_call: .; cdr3_aa: CASSQLRTEAFF; cdr3_nt: TGTGCCAGCAGCCAGTTGCGCACTGAAGCTTTCTTT
clone_size: .; v_call: TRBV10-3; j_call: TRBJ2-1; cdr3_length: 13; d_call: TRBD2; cdr3_aa: CAIEREKHNEQFF; cdr3_nt: TGTGCCATAGAGCGGGAGAAGCACAATGAGCAGTTCTTC
clone_size: once; v_call: TRBV2; j_call: TRBJ1-1; cdr3_length: 13; d_call: .; cdr3_aa: CASSPERWSEAFF; cdr3_nt: TGTGCCAGCAGCCCGGAACGTTGGTCTGAAGCTTTCTTT
clone_size: .; v_call: TRBV2; j_call: TRBJ2-7; cdr3_length: 13; d_call: .; cdr3_aa: CASSDPGVYEQYF; cdr3_nt: TGTGCCAGCAGTGACCCGGGAGTATACGAGCAGTACTTC
clone_size: .; v_call: TRBV25-1; j_call: TRBJ2-1; cdr3_length: 15; d_call: .; cdr3_aa: CASSESRVSYNEQFF; cdr3_nt: TGTGCCAGCAGTGAAAGTCGAGTCAGCTACAATGAGCAGTTCTTC
clone_size: many; v_call: TRBV2; j_call: TRBJ2-2; cdr3_length: 20; d_call: TRBD2; cdr3_aa: CASSEALPQRGGSNTGELFF; cdr3_nt: TGTGCCAGCAGTGAAGCGCTTCCGCAGCGGGGGGGTTCGAACACCGGGGAGCTGTTTTTT
clone_size: .; v_call: TRBV15; j_call: TRBJ1-1; cdr3_length: 13; d_call: .; cdr3_aa: CATGRDLEAEAFF; cdr3_nt: TGTGCCACCGGCAGAGATCTTGAAGCTGAAGCTTTCTTT
clone_size: .; v_call: TRBV24-1; j_call: TRBJ2-5; cdr3_length: 17; d_call: .; cdr3_aa: CATSGVGEGAYRETQYF; cdr3_nt: TGTGCCACCAGTGGGGTGGGGGAGGGGGCGTACCGAGAGACCCAGTACTTC
clone_size: many; v_call: TRBV7-2; j_call: TRBJ2-7; cdr3_length: 15; d_call: TRBD2; cdr3_aa: CASSFPGLAVYEQYF; cdr3_nt: TGTGCCAGCAGCTTCCCGGGACTAGCGGTATACGAGCAGTACTTC
clone_size: .; v_call: TRBV2; j_call: TRBJ1-3; cdr3_length: 15; d_call: TRBD1; cdr3_aa: CASSASTGVGNTIYF; cdr3_nt: TGTGCCAGCAGTGCCTCGACAGGGGTCGGAAACACCATATATTTT
clone_size: few; v_call: TRBV20-1; j_call: TRBJ2-5; cdr3_length: 12; d_call: .; cdr3_aa: CSAADQGETQYF; cdr3_nt: TGCAGTGCTGCGGACCAGGGGGAGACCCAGTACTTC
clone_size: few; v_call: TRBV29-1; j_call: TRBJ2-7; cdr3_length: 13; d_call: TRBD1; cdr3_aa: CSTSGTGASEQYF; cdr3_nt: TGCAGCACCTCCGGGACAGGAGCTTCCGAGCAGTACTTC
clone_size: .; v_call: TRBV20-1; j_call: TRBJ1-1; cdr3_length: 11; d_call: .; cdr3_aa: CSASYGIEAFF; cdr3_nt: TGCAGTGCTAGTTACGGGATTGAAGCTTTCTTT
clone_size: .; v_call: TRBV20-1; j_call: TRBJ1-2; cdr3_length: 15; d_call: .; cdr3_aa: CSARQESAQNYGYTF; cdr3_nt: TGCAGTGCTCGTCAGGAGTCAGCCCAAAACTATGGCTACACCTTC
clone_size: many; v_call: TRBV6-5; j_call: TRBJ1-2; cdr3_length: 17; d_call: TRBD1; cdr3_aa: CASSSVGQGLGNYGYTF; cdr3_nt: TGTGCCAGCAGTTCAGTGGGACAGGGGTTGGGGAACTATGGCTACACCTTC
clone_size: once; v_call: TRBV15; j_call: TRBJ2-1; cdr3_length: 16; d_call: .; cdr3_aa: CATSSYTGAAYNEQFF; cdr3_nt: TGTGCCACCAGCAGTTACACCGGGGCGGCCTATAATGAGCAGTTCTTC
clone_size: .; v_call: TRBV20-1; j_call: TRBJ2-7; cdr3_length: 13; d_call: .; cdr3_aa: CSARADNSYEQYF; cdr3_nt: TGCAGTGCTAGAGCGGACAATTCCTACGAGCAGTACTTC
clone_size: .; v_call: TRBV7-9; j_call: TRBJ1-2; cdr3_length: 11; d_call: .; cdr3_aa: CASSEKGGYTF; cdr3_nt: TGTGCCAGCAGCGAGAAGGGTGGCTACACCTTC
clone_size: many; v_call: TRBV7-9; j_call: TRBJ2-7; cdr3_length: 12; d_call: .; cdr3_aa: CASSPDRYEQYF; cdr3_nt: TGTGCCAGCAGCCCAGACAGGTACGAGCAGTACTTC
clone_size: once; v_call: TRBV7-7; j_call: TRBJ2-5; cdr3_length: 14; d_call: .; cdr3_aa: CASSLELAQETQYF; cdr3_nt: TGTGCTAGCAGCTTAGAGCTAGCTCAGGAGACCCAGTACTTC
clone_size: few; v_call: TRBV15; j_call: TRBJ1-4; cdr3_length: 15; d_call: .; cdr3_aa: CATSRGRRDNEKLFF; cdr3_nt: TGTGCCACCAGCAGAGGGAGAAGGGATAATGAAAAACTGTTTTTT
clone_size: .; v_call: TRBV5-4; j_call: TRBJ2-2; cdr3_length: 18; d_call: .; cdr3_aa: CASSSPLDETANTGELSF; cdr3_nt: TGTGCCAGCAGCTCACCCCTCGACGAGACCGCGAACACCGGGGAGCTGTCTTTT